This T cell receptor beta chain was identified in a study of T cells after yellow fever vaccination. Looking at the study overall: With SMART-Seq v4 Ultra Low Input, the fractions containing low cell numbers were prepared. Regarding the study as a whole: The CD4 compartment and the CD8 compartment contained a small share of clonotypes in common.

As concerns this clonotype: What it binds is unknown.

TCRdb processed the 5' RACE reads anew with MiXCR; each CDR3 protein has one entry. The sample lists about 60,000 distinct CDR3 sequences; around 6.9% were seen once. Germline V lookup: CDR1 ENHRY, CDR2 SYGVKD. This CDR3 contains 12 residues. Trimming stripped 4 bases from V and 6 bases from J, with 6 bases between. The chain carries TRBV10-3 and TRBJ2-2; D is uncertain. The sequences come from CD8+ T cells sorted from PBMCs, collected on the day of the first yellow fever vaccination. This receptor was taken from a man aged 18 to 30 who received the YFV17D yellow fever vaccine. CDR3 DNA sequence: TGTGCCATCAGTGGAGAGTCCGGGGAGCTGTTTTTT. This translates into CAISGESGELFF.